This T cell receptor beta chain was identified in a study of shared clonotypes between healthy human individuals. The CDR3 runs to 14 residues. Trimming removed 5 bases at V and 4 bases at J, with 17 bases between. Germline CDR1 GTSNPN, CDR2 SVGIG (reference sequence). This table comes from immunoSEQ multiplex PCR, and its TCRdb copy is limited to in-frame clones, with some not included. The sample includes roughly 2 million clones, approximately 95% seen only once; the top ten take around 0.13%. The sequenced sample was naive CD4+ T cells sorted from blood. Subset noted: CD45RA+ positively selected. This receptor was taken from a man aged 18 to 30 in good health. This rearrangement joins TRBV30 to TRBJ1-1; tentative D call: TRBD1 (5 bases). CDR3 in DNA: TGTGCCTGGGATACAGACAGACGGGGCACTGAAGCTTTCTTT. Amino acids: CAWDTDRRGTEAFF.